A single sample gave rise to the 8 T cell receptor beta chains below, sequenced in a study of cytomegalovirus exposure and HLA in healthy donors. TCRdb's copy holds only in-frame clones and misses some; the assay was immunoSEQ multiplex PCR. The sample has around 170,000 clones; more than 75% are singletons. The sequenced sample was PBMCs. These TCRs come from a man between 18 and 35 years old in good health and CMV-seronegative.

The rearrangement joins TRBV5-1 to TRBJ2-7, with 9 bases fitting TRBD2. Germline lookup yields CDR1 SGHRS and CDR2 YFSETQ. V lost 4 bases to trimming and J lost 0 bases; unmatched junction nucleotides: 5. The CDR3 spans 15 residues. In nucleotides, the CDR3 is TGCGCCAGCAGCGATCGTAGCGGGAGCTCCTACGAGCAGTACGTC. Protein product: CASSDRSGSSYEQYV.

The chain has TRBV29-1 and TRBJ1-3; 8 bases align to TRBD1. The length of the CDR3 is 15 residues. Germline V gives CDR1 SQVTM, CDR2 ANQGSEA. With 1 base clipped from V and 0 bases from J, the junction kept 2 bases outside the gene matches. CDR3 nucleotide sequence: TGCAGCGTTGAAGGCACAGGGGGCTCTGGAAACACCATATATTTT. Translated: CSVEGTGGSGNTIYF.

The chain employs TRBV7-6 and TRBJ1-4; TRBD1 matches at 8 bases. CDR3 length: 14 residues. Per the germline V gene, CDR1 is SGHVS and CDR2 is FNYEAQ. V trimming: 1 base; J trimming: 14 bases; junction bases outside the gene matches: 9. The CDR3 protein is CASSLEAGGAGLFF. In nucleotides, the CDR3 is TGTGCCAGCAGCTTAGAGGCAGGGGGCGCGGGGCTGTTTTTT.

The chain has TRBV6-5 and TRBJ1-4; 7 positions match TRBD1. V shed 5 bases, J shed 7 bases, and the junction held 4 bases outside the gene matches. This CDR3 has 13 residues. Germline V gene lookup returns CDR1 MNHEY and CDR2 SVGAGI. The CDR3 here is CASSAGTVEKLFF. Written as DNA, the CDR3 is TGTGCCAGCAGTGCCGGGACAGTTGAAAAACTGTTTTTT.

J is TRBJ1-4 and V is TRBV25-1; TRBD1 aligns across 10 bases. Per germline, CDR1 MGHDK and CDR2 SYGVNS. This CDR3 comprises 15 residues. J lost 5 bases, V lost 6 bases, and 6 bases had no gene match. CDR3 residues: CASSVPGQGNEKLFF. For the CDR3, the DNA is TGTGCCAGCAGCGTGCCGGGACAGGGGAATGAAAAACTGTTTTTT. Full variable domain (rest looked up from reference TRBV25-1 and TRBJ1-4): EADIYQTPRYLVIGTGKKITLECSQTMGHDKMYWYQQDPGMELHLIHYSYGVNSTEKGDLSSESTVSRIRTEHFPLTLESARPSHTSQYLCASSVPGQGNEKLFFGSGTQLSVL.

In DNA form, the CDR3 reads TGCGCCAGCAGCCAAATAATGGGACAGGGGACTAATGAAAAACTGTTTTTT. It codes for CASSQIMGQGTNEKLFF. The J gene is TRBJ1-4, the V gene TRBV4-3; 10 bases map to TRBD1. Germline V gives CDR1 LGHNA, CDR2 YSLEER. V was pared by 2 bases and J by 2 bases, with 5 bases of the junction left unmatched. This CDR3 is 17 amino acids long.

This chain joins TRBV11-2 and TRBJ1-1; the D gene is possibly TRBD1 (5 bases). From germline, CDR1 is SGHAT and CDR2 FQNNGV. The V end was cut by 5 bases, the J end by 4 bases, with 17 bases between. The CDR3 covers 15 residues. CDR3: CASSAQGQQITEAFF. The CDR3 DNA follows: TGTGCCAGCAGCGCCCAAGGACAACAGATCACTGAAGCTTTCTTT.

The J gene is TRBJ2-7, the V gene TRBV6-1; a possible D gene is TRBD2 (5 bases). Per germline, CDR1 MNHNS and CDR2 SASEGT. CDR3 length equals 14 residues. V gave up 3 bases and J gave up 0 bases, with 9 bases separating them. The CDR3 DNA follows: TGTGCCAGCAGTGACCGGGGTAGCTCCTACGAGCAGTACTTC. Its protein is CASSDRGSSYEQYF.